The entry below gives a single TCR beta chain sequence along with its context. Its matching antigen is unknown. A read error may account for a junction end that differs from germline. A J-beta primer mix and a sample-barcoded 5' primer were used in a second PCR of about 7 to 12 cycles. The template-switch adaptor, which had 12 random nucleotides, put a tag on each cDNA molecule. Sequencing yielded, for each sample, at least 3 million paired-end reads carrying CDR3. TCRdb processed the 5' RACE reads anew with MiXCR; each CDR3 protein has one entry. The sample includes more than 650,000 distinct CDR3 sequences, 22% seen only once; the top ten take roughly 22%. This CDR3 is 14 amino acids long. Germline assignment: CDR1 DFQATT and CDR2 SNEGSKA (reference sequence). The sample originates from a study of blood T cells in healthy people across ages. The study, taken as a whole, reports: Older age went with lower TCR beta diversity per million T cells, in a roughly linear way.

The source is a man between 65 and 85 years old in good health. V gene TRBV20-1 combines with J gene TRBJ2-3, with 7 bases lining up with TRBD2. The sequenced material came from blood. The CDR3 DNA reads TGCAGTGCTAGAGGGGAGGGATTCACAGGTACGCAGTATTTT. Its translation is CSARGEGFTGTQYF.